These T cell receptor beta chains were read from a single sample in a study of blood T cell repertoires in COVID-19. This table comes from immunoSEQ multiplex PCR, and its TCRdb copy is limited to in-frame clones, with some not included. The data show a few hundred thousand clones, roughly 80% seen once. The material sequenced was PBMCs or T cells enriched from blood (not recorded which). The receptors were gathered from a man aged 45-60 years who had recovered from COVID-19. The conserved cysteine and the conserved F or W are not part of the CDR3 here. Clone size appears in some rows only: once, few, many, or a class for an expanded clone.

CDR3 protein: ASSLVSLGYT; V gene: TRBV7-2; J gene: TRBJ1-2; clone size: -
CDR3 protein: AISGDRVSRAEAF; V gene: TRBV10-3; J gene: TRBJ1-1; clone size: few
CDR3 protein: ASSPGQWNQKLF; V gene: TRBV19; J gene: TRBJ1-4; clone size: -
CDR3 protein: ATIRSGGHYEQY; V gene: TRBV10-2; J gene: TRBJ2-7; clone size: once
CDR3 protein: ASSMGGQPQH; V gene: TRBV19; J gene: TRBJ1-5; clone size: -
CDR3 protein: ASSIGGPQH; V gene: TRBV28; J gene: TRBJ1-5; clone size: -
CDR3 protein: ASSHGRFYEQY; V gene: TRBV18; J gene: TRBJ2-7; clone size: -
CDR3 protein: ASGWWGQGVPYEQY; V gene: TRBV12-5; J gene: TRBJ2-7; clone size: -
CDR3 protein: ASSAGTSGRAVYNEQF; V gene: TRBV6-4; J gene: TRBJ2-1; clone size: -
CDR3 protein: ASSLFWGTADEKLF; V gene: TRBV9; J gene: TRBJ1-4; clone size: -
CDR3 protein: ASRREGTETQY; V gene: TRBV3-1/TRBV3-2; J gene: TRBJ2-5; clone size: -
CDR3 protein: AFTGSGNTIY; V gene: TRBV30; J gene: TRBJ1-3; clone size: -
CDR3 protein: SVGQGGLEAF; V gene: TRBV29-1; J gene: TRBJ1-1; clone size: -
CDR3 protein: ASRNRGTGAQNEQY; V gene: TRBV19; J gene: TRBJ2-7; clone size: -
CDR3 protein: ASSPRTSGRFGDTQY; V gene: TRBV2; J gene: TRBJ2-3; clone size: -
CDR3 protein: ASSKAGTGGHEQF; V gene: TRBV4-2; J gene: TRBJ2-1; clone size: once
CDR3 protein: ASSQTGLVTGELF; V gene: TRBV4-2; J gene: TRBJ2-2; clone size: -
CDR3 protein: ASSQPQVNYGYT; V gene: TRBV3-1/TRBV3-2; J gene: TRBJ1-2; clone size: -
CDR3 protein: ASSLDLPRVTPKTNYGYT; V gene: TRBV11-2; J gene: TRBJ1-2; clone size: -
CDR3 protein: ASSLQGGTDTQY; V gene: TRBV5-1; J gene: TRBJ2-3; clone size: -
CDR3 protein: ASSQEPGGLVEQY; V gene: TRBV3-1/TRBV3-2; J gene: TRBJ2-7; clone size: -
CDR3 protein: SVAGESNQPQH; V gene: TRBV29-1; J gene: TRBJ1-5; clone size: once